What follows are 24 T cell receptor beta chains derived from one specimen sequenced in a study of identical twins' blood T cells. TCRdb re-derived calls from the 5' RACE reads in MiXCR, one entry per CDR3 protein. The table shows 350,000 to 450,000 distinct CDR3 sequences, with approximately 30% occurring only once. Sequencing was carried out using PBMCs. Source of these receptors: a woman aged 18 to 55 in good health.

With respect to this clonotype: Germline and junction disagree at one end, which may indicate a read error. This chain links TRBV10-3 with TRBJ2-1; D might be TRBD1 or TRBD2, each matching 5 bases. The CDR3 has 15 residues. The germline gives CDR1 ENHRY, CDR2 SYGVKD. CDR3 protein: CAITEASTGRNEQFF. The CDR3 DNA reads TGTGCCATCACTGAGGCCTCTACGGGACGCAATGAGCAGTTCTTC.

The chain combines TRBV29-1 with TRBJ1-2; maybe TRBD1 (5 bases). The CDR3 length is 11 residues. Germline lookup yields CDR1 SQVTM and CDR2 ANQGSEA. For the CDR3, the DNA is TGCGGTGGAAGGGACGGCCTGGGCTACACCTTC. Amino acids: CGGRDGLGYTF.

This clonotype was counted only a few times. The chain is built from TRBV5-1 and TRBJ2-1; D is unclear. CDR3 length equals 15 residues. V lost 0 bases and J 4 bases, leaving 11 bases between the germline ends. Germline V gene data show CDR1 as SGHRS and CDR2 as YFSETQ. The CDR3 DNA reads TGCGCCAGCAGCTTGGTAATTGGACCATACAATGAGCAGTTCTTC. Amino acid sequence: CASSLVIGPYNEQFF.

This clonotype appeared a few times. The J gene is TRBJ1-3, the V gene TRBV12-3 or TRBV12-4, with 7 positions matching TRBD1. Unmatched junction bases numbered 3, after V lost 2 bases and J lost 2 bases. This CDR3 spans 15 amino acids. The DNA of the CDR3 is TGTGCCAGCAGTTTATTTGGGACAGCTGGAAACACCATATATTTT. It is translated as CASSLFGTAGNTIYF.

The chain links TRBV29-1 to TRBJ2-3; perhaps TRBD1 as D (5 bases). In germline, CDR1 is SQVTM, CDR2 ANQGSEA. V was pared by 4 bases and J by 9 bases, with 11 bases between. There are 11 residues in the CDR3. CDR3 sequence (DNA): TGCAGCGTTGGTCGGTCAGGGACGCAGTATTTT. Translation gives CSVGRSGTQYF.

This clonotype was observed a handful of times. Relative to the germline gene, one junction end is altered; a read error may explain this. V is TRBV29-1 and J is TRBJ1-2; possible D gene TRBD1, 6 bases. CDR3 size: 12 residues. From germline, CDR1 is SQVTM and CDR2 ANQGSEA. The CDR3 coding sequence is TGCAGCGTGGGGACATACCTCTATGGTTACACCTTC. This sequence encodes CSVGTYLYGYTF.

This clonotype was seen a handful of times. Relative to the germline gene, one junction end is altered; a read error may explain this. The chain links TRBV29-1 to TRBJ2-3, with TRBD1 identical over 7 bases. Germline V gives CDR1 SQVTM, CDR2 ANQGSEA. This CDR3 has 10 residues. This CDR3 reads CSALDRGTVF. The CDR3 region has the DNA TGCAGCGCCCTGGACAGAGGGACAGTGTTT.

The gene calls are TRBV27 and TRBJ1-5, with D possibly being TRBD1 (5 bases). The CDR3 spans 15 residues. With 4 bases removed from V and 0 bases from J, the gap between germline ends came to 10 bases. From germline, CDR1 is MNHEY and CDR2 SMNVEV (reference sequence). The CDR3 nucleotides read TGTGCCAGCAGTTCAGCAGGGAATAGCAATCAGCCCCAGCATTTT. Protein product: CASSSAGNSNQPQHF.

CDR3 in DNA: TGTGCCAGCAGCTTGGCCACGAACACTGAAGCTTTCTTT. Translation gives CASSLATNTEAFF. The V and J genes are TRBV5-4 and TRBJ1-1, with D unresolved. V dropped 0 bases and J dropped 1 base, with 4 bases sitting between them. Germline loops: CDR1 SGHNT, CDR2 YYREEE (reference sequence). CDR3 length: 13 residues. Based on the CDR3 plus reference TRBV5-4 and TRBJ1-1, the full variable domain is ETGVTQSPTHLIKTRGQQVTLRCSSQSGHNTVSWYQQALGQGPQFIFQYYREEENGRGNFPPRFSGLQFPNYSSELNVNALELDDSALYLCASSLATNTEAFFGQGTRLTVV.

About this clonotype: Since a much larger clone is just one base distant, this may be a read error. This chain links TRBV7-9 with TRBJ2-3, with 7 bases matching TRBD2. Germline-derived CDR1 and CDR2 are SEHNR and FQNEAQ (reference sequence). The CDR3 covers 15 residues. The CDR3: CTSTSTSELGDTQYF. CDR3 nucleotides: TGTACCAGCACCTCCACTAGCGAGTTAGGAGATACGCAGTATTTT.

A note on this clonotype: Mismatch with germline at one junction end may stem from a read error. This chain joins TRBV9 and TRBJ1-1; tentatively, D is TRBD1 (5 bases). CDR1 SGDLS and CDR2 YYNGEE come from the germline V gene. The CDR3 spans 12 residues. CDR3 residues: CASSGQTKEAFF. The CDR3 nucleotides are TGTGCCAGCAGCGGACAGACTAAAGAAGCTTTCTTC.

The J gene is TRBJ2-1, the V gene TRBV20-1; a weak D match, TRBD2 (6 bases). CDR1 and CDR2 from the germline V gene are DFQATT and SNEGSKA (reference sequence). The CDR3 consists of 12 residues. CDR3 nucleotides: TGCAGCCACACACGGGCGGGAAATGAGCAGTTCTTC. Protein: CSHTRAGNEQFF.

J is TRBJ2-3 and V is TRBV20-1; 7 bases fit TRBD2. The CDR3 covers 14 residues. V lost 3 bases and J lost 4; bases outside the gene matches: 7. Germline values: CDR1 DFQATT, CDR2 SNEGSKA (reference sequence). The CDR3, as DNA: TGCAGTGCTAGTTCCAGCGGGGTTCCAGATACGCAGTATTTT. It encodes CSASSSGVPDTQYF.

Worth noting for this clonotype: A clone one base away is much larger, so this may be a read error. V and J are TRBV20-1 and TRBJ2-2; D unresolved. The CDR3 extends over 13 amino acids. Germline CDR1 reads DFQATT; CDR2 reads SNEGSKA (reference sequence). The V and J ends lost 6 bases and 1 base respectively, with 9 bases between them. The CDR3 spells CSAAPGNTGELFF. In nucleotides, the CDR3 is TGCAGTGCAGCGCCCGGGAACACCGGGGAGCTGTTTTTT.

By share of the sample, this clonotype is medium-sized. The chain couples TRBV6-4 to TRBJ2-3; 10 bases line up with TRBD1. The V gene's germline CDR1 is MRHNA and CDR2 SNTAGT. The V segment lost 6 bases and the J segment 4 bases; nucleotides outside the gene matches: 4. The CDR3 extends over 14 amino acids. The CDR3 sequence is CASSATGGSDTQYF. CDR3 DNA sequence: TGTGCCAGCAGCGCGACAGGGGGCTCAGATACGCAGTATTTT.

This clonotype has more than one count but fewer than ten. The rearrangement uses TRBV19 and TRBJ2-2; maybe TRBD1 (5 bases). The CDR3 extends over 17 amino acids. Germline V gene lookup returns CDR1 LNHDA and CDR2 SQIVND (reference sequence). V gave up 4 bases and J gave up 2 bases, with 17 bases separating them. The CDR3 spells CASSKGVGRANTGELFF. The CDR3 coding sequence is TGTGCCAGTAGTAAGGGTGTCGGCAGGGCTAACACCGGGGAGCTGTTTTTT.

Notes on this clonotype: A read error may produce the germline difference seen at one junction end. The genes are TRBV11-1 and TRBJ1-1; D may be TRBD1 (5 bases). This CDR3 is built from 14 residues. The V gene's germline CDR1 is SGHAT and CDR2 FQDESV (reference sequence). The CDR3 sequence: CASTQDRWNTEAFF. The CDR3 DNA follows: TGTGCCAGCACCCAAGACAGATGGAACACTGAAGCCTTCTTT.

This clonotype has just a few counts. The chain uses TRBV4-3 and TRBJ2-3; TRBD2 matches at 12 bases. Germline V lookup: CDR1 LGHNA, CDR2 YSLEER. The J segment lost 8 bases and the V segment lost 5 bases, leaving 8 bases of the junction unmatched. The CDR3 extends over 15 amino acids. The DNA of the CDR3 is TGCGCCAGCAGCGCCAGACTAGCGGGAGAGGGTACGCAGTATTTT. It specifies CASSARLAGEGTQYF.

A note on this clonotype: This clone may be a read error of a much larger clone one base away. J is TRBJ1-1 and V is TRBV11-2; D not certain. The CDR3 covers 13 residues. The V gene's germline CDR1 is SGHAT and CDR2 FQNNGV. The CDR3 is CVSSLRANTEAFF. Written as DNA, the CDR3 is TGTGTCAGCAGCTTGAGAGCGAACACTGAAGCTTTCTTT.

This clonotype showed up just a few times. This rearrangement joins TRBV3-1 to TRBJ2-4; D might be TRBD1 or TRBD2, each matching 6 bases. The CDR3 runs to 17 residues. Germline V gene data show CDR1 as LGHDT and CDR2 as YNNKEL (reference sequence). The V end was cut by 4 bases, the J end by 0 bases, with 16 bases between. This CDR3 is CASSPAPGAGAKNIQYF. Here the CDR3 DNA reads TGTGCCAGCAGCCCAGCCCCGGGGGCCGGAGCCAAAAACATTCAGTACTTC.

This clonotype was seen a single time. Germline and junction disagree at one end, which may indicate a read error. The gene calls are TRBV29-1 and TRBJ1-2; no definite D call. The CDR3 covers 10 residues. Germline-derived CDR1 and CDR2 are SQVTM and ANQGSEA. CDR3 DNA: TGCAGCGTTGAAGAGTTCGGCTGCACCTTC. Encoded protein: CSVEEFGCTF.

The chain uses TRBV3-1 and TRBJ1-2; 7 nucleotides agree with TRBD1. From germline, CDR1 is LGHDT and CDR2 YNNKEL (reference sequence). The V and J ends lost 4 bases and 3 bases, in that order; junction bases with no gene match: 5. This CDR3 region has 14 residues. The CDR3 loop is CASSPTGTDYGYTF. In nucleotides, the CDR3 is TGTGCCAGCAGCCCTACCGGGACAGACTATGGCTACACCTTC.

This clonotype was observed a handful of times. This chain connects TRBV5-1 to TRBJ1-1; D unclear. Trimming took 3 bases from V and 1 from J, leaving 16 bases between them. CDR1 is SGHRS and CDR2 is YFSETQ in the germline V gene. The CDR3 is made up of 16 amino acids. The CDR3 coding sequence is TGCGCCAGCAGCTCCAATAAAGGACGGGGGAACACTGAAGCTTTCTTT. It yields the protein CASSSNKGRGNTEAFF.

DNA for the CDR3: TGTGCCAGCAGTCGTCAACGGGACTACCACGAGCAGTACTTC. Its protein product is CASSRQRDYHEQYF. The chain joins TRBV27 to TRBJ2-7; 7 nucleotides match TRBD2. Germline values: CDR1 MNHEY, CDR2 SMNVEV (reference sequence). The V segment lost 5 bases and the J segment 5 bases; nucleotides outside the gene matches: 9. The CDR3 extends over 14 amino acids.